The source of this T cell receptor beta chain is a study of control samples from healthy donors and cancer patients. Assay used: immunoSEQ multiplex PCR; TCRdb lists only in-frame clones, some missing. The sample carries about 86,000 clones, around nine tenths recorded once. Sequenced: PBMCs. This sequence was found in a woman between 45 and 65 years old with colorectal cancer.

CDR3 in amino acids: CASLTGTEAFF. The CDR3 DNA reads TGTGCCTCCTTGACAGGGACTGAAGCTTTCTTT. The V call is TRBV30, the J call TRBJ1-1; 7 bases map to TRBD1. CDR1 and CDR2 (germline): GTSNPN, SVGIG (reference sequence). The trim removed 7 bases at V and 5 bases at J, leaving 4 bases unmatched. The CDR3 spans 11 residues.